Presented here are 31 T cell receptor beta chains from one specimen sequenced in a study of blood T cell repertoires in COVID-19. Produced via immunoSEQ multiplex PCR; TCRdb's table is partial and in-frame only. This repertoire shows about 220,000 clones, roughly 84% found once; its top ten account for under 3.5%. Sequenced: peripheral blood. These receptors were taken from a man aged 45 to 65 who had recovered from COVID-19.

This chain connects TRBV5-1 to TRBJ1-5, with 7 bases matching TRBD1. CDR3 length: 14 amino acids. In germline, CDR1 is SGHRS, CDR2 YFSETQ. V shed 4 bases, J shed 5 bases, and the junction held 6 bases outside the gene matches. The CDR3 loop reads CASSLTGQDQPQHF. Written as DNA, the CDR3 is TGCGCCAGCAGCCTGACAGGGCAAGATCAGCCCCAGCATTTT.

The chain uses TRBV9 and TRBJ2-2; TRBD2 aligns across 12 bases. The junction had 5 bases not matched to a gene; V was cut back by 4 bases and J by 4 bases. There are 16 residues in the CDR3. Germline V CDR1 and CDR2: SGDLS, YYNGEE. The DNA for the CDR3 is TGTGCCAGCAGCAAGACTAGCGGGAGTGGCACCGGGGAGCTGTTTTTT. It codes for CASSKTSGSGTGELFF.

The chain's CDR3 is CASSSWGRQGEGYTF. DNA of the CDR3: TGTGCCAGCAGTTCCTGGGGCCGACAGGGGGAAGGCTACACCTTC. The rearrangement joins TRBV27 to TRBJ1-2, with 9 bases matching TRBD1. Germline values: CDR1 MNHEY, CDR2 SMNVEV (reference sequence). J gave up 8 bases and V 4 bases, and 11 bases lay outside the gene matches. There are 15 residues in the CDR3.

This chain connects TRBV3-1 (or the pseudogene TRBV3-2) to TRBJ1-5; D possibly corresponds to TRBD1 (5 bases). V was pared by 1 base and J by 3 bases, with 7 bases between. Germline lookup yields CDR1 LGHDT and CDR2 YNNKEL (reference sequence). The CDR3 runs to 14 residues. As DNA, the CDR3 is TGTGCCAGCAGCCAAGGACAGCACAATCAGCCCCAGCATTTT. Its translation: CASSQGQHNQPQHF.

This chain uses TRBV6-5 with TRBJ2-7; 9 positions agree with TRBD2. This CDR3 has 15 residues. After removal of 0 bases from V and 5 bases from J, the junction contained 5 bases not matched to a gene. CDR1 is MNHEY, CDR2 SVGAGI, per germline. CDR3 in DNA: TGTGCCAGCAGTTACTCGCGGGAGGGCCTCCACGAGCAGTACTTC. It specifies CASSYSREGLHEQYF.

This sequence joins TRBV5-1 and TRBJ1-2; 10 nucleotides align to TRBD1. The V segment lost 4 bases and the J segment 4 bases; nucleotides outside the gene matches: 4. The CDR3 consists of 14 residues. CDR1 is SGHRS, CDR2 YFSETQ, per germline. The CDR3 reads CASSPGQGVYGYTF. The CDR3 DNA follows: TGCGCCAGCAGCCCCGGACAGGGGGTCTATGGCTACACCTTC.

This chain uses TRBV5-5 with TRBJ1-4; tentatively, D is TRBD1 (5 bases). The V gene lost 4 bases and the J gene lost 4 bases, with 20 bases spanning the gap. This CDR3 is built from 17 residues. Germline V gene sequence: CDR1 SGHKS, CDR2 YYEKEE (reference sequence). The CDR3 here is CASSHQGSTGVNEKLFF. The CDR3 nucleotides are TGTGCCAGCAGCCACCAGGGTTCAACTGGCGTTAATGAAAAACTGTTTTTT.

The chain employs TRBV6-5 and TRBJ2-6, with D unresolved. Deletions cut 5 bases from V and 0 bases from J, with 8 bases between. This CDR3 is built from 15 residues. Germline V lookup: CDR1 MNHEY, CDR2 SVGAGI. The CDR3 is CASSQTRSGANVLTF. CDR3 nucleotide sequence: TGTGCCAGCAGTCAGACACGCTCTGGGGCCAACGTCCTGACTTTC.

This rearrangement joins TRBV28 to TRBJ1-2; 8 bases are a match to TRBD1. The trim removed 5 bases at V and 8 bases at J, leaving 7 bases unmatched. In germline, CDR1 is MDHEN, CDR2 SYDVKM. The CDR3 is 13 amino acids. Written as DNA, the CDR3 is TGTGCCAGCAGTACCCGGACAGGGAGCGGCTACACCTTC. It specifies CASSTRTGSGYTF.

The rearrangement uses TRBV11-3 and TRBJ2-3; perhaps TRBD1 as D (6 bases). There are 14 residues in the CDR3. CDR1 and CDR2 from the germline V gene are SGHNT and YENEEA. With 4 bases removed from V and 0 bases from J, the gap between germline ends came to 8 bases. The CDR3 nucleotides read TGTGCCAGCAGCTCCAGGGGAAGCACAGATACGCAGTATTTT. This codes for CASSSRGSTDTQYF.

The V call is TRBV7-9, the J call TRBJ2-1; 12 bases are a match to TRBD2. Germline trimming cut 5 bases from V and 10 bases from J; bases unmatched to any gene: 3. Germline-derived CDR1 and CDR2 are SEHNR and FQNEAQ (reference sequence). The CDR3 sequence is 13 residues long. The CDR3 DNA reads TGTGCCAGCAGCGTGGGGACTAGCGGGGAGCAGTTCTTC. Translated: CASSVGTSGEQFF.

V usage is TRBV3-1 (or the pseudogene TRBV3-2) and J usage is TRBJ1-5; TRBD1 agrees at 7 bases. The CDR3 extends over 14 amino acids. Trimming cost V 5 bases and J 3 bases; bases outside gene matches: 4. Germline-derived CDR1 and CDR2 are LGHDT and YNNKEL (reference sequence). The CDR3 spells CASSYGQDNQPQHF. The CDR3, as DNA: TGTGCCAGCAGCTATGGACAGGACAATCAGCCCCAGCATTTT.

This clone appeared a single time. The rearrangement joins TRBV11-2 to TRBJ2-7; 7 nucleotides match TRBD1. This CDR3 spans 13 amino acids. The germline CDR1 and CDR2 sequences are SGHAT and FQNNGV. The V segment lost 7 bases and the J segment 2 bases; nucleotides outside the gene matches: 5. The CDR3 here is CASKWTGAYEQYF. The DNA for the CDR3 is TGTGCCAGCAAGTGGACAGGAGCCTACGAGCAGTACTTC.

CDR3 residues: CASNLRTARETQYF. The CDR3 DNA sequence: TGTGCCAGCAATTTGAGGACTGCTCGGGAGACCCAGTACTTC. This chain uses TRBV6-5 with TRBJ2-5; perhaps TRBD2 as D (5 bases). CDR3 length: 14 residues. The ends were cut back, 7 bases at V and 5 bases at J, with 17 bases in the middle. The germline V gene has CDR1 MNHEY and CDR2 SVGAGI.

This clone occurred once. The chain employs TRBV28 and TRBJ1-1; tentative D call: TRBD1 (5 bases). Germline V gene sequence: CDR1 MDHEN, CDR2 SYDVKM. The V and J ends lost 4 bases and 3 bases respectively, with 12 bases between them. CDR3 length equals 14 residues. This chain's CDR3 is CASSSGGVDTEAFF. CDR3 in DNA: TGTGCCAGCAGTTCCGGGGGGGTAGACACTGAAGCTTTCTTT.

The chain is built from TRBV24-1 and TRBJ1-5, with 8 bases lining up with TRBD1. Germline loops: CDR1 KGHDR, CDR2 SFDVKD. The trim removed 4 bases at V and 4 bases at J, leaving 5 bases unmatched. The CDR3 is made up of 15 amino acids. The CDR3 DNA is TGTGCCACCAGTGAAGGACAGGGTGGGAATCAGCCCCAGCATTTT. It codes for CATSEGQGGNQPQHF.

The genes are TRBV24-1 and TRBJ1-4; no clear D. V shed 0 bases and J shed 11 bases, with 6 bases lying between them. Germline-derived CDR1 and CDR2 are KGHDR and SFDVKD. The CDR3 has 12 residues. The CDR3 protein is CATSDLGRKLFF. DNA for the CDR3: TGTGCCACCAGTGATTTGGGCAGGAAACTGTTTTTT.

The chain links TRBV5-1 to TRBJ2-1, with unresolved D. Germline-derived CDR1 and CDR2 are SGHRS and YFSETQ. V dropped 2 bases and J dropped 1 base, with 10 bases sitting between them. There are 15 residues in the CDR3. The CDR3 loop reads CASSFPRQSYNEQFF. For the CDR3, the DNA is TGCGCCAGCAGCTTTCCCAGGCAATCCTACAATGAGCAGTTCTTC.

This rearrangement joins TRBV5-1 to TRBJ1-5; 7 nucleotides match TRBD1. The junction had 5 bases not matched to a gene; V was cut back by 4 bases and J by 4 bases. This CDR3 spans 14 amino acids. Germline V lookup: CDR1 SGHRS, CDR2 YFSETQ. In nucleotides, the CDR3 is TGCGCCAGCAGCGCACAGGGGATGAATCAGCCCCAGCATTTT. Protein sequence: CASSAQGMNQPQHF.

The chain combines TRBV13 with TRBJ2-6; 9 bases align to TRBD1. The ends lost 5 bases at V and 4 bases at J; junction bases unmatched: 3. The germline gives CDR1 PRHDT, CDR2 FYEKMQ (reference sequence). This CDR3 is built from 15 residues. This CDR3 is CASSGDRVGANVLTF. The CDR3 DNA reads TGTGCCAGCAGCGGGGACAGGGTAGGGGCCAACGTCCTGACTTTC.

CDR3 amino acids: CASSSSSGRAVWTDTQYF. CDR3 DNA sequence: TGTGCCAGCAGCTCATCTAGCGGGAGGGCCGTCTGGACAGATACGCAGTATTTT. The gene calls are TRBV13 and TRBJ2-3, with 12 bases aligning to TRBD2. Germline CDR1 PRHDT, CDR2 FYEKMQ (reference sequence). The trim removed 4 bases at V and 3 bases at J, leaving 11 bases unmatched. The CDR3 is 18 residues long.

CDR3 in DNA: TGTGCCGGTGAGGGACAGGGGGCCTACAATGAGCAGTTCTTC. Translation gives CAGEGQGAYNEQFF. This sequence joins TRBV30 and TRBJ2-1, with 11 bases aligning to TRBD1. Looked up from germline, CDR1 is GTSNPN and CDR2 is SVGIG (reference sequence). J lost 2 bases, V lost 8 bases, and 5 bases had no gene match. The CDR3 is 14 amino acids.

This chain connects TRBV11-2 to TRBJ2-3, with TRBD2 matching over 12 bases. The length of the CDR3 is 17 residues. Germline CDR1 reads SGHAT; CDR2 reads FQNNGV. V lost 6 bases, J lost 2 bases, and 9 bases stayed unmatched. CDR3 in DNA: TGTGCCAGCAGTTTATTTGGACTAGCGGGGAACACAGATACGCAGTATTTT. Protein product: CASSLFGLAGNTDTQYF. Combining the CDR3 with reference TRBV11-2 and TRBJ2-3 gives the whole variable domain EAGVAQSPRYKIIEKRQSVAFWCNPISGHATLYWYQQILGQGPKLLIQFQNNGVVDDSQLPKDRFSAERLKGVDSTLKIQPAKLEDSAVYLCASSLFGLAGNTDTQYFGPGTRLTVL.

There are a few counts of this clone. The chain carries TRBV7-2 and TRBJ2-3; 11 nucleotides match TRBD2. The V and J ends lost 4 bases and 1 base, in that order; junction bases with no gene match: 7. CDR3 size: 17 residues. CDR1 is SGHTA, CDR2 FQGNSA, per germline. The CDR3 here is CASSSGIAGGGTDTQYF. DNA of the CDR3: TGTGCCAGCAGCTCAGGCATAGCGGGAGGGGGCACAGATACGCAGTATTTT.

This clone was found once. This chain uses TRBV2 with TRBJ1-6, with 8 bases identical to TRBD1. Germline V lookup: CDR1 SNHLY, CDR2 FYNNEI. V was clipped by 3 bases and J by 0 bases; unmatched bases: 7. The CDR3 covers 18 residues. CDR3 sequence: CASSETGALSSYNSPLHF. In DNA, the CDR3 is TGTGCCAGCAGTGAGACAGGGGCCCTAAGCTCCTATAATTCACCCCTCCACTTT.

This clone was seen a few times. The chain combines TRBV6-6 with TRBJ1-1, with D maybe TRBD1 (5 bases). The CDR3 loop spans 13 amino acids. Germline V gene lookup returns CDR1 MNHNY and CDR2 SVGAGI (reference sequence). Trimming removed 0 bases from V and 5 bases from J, with 7 bases in between. CDR3 region: CASSYSGVTEAFF. The CDR3 DNA is TGTGCCAGCAGTTACTCAGGGGTTACTGAAGCTTTCTTT.

The V call is TRBV11-2, the J call TRBJ2-2, with D possibly TRBD1 on 5 matching bases. V lost 1 base, J lost 4 bases, and 7 bases lay in between. The CDR3 totals 14 residues. Germline values: CDR1 SGHAT, CDR2 FQNNGV. DNA of the CDR3: TGTGCCAGCAGCTTAGGACAGCGCACCGGGGAGCTGTTTTTT. As protein: CASSLGQRTGELFF. Drawing the rest from reference TRBV11-2 and TRBJ2-2, the complete variable domain is EAGVAQSPRYKIIEKRQSVAFWCNPISGHATLYWYQQILGQGPKLLIQFQNNGVVDDSQLPKDRFSAERLKGVDSTLKIQPAKLEDSAVYLCASSLGQRTGELFFGEGSRLTVL.

The CDR3 reads CASTLRSGANVLTF. The DNA for the CDR3 is TGTGCCAGCACACTTCGCTCTGGGGCCAACGTCCTGACTTTC. V gene TRBV27 combines with J gene TRBJ2-6; unclear D gene. This CDR3 contains 14 residues. V lost 7 bases and J 0 bases, leaving 7 bases between the germline ends. Germline V lookup: CDR1 MNHEY, CDR2 SMNVEV (reference sequence).

The chain uses TRBV2 and TRBJ2-6; D gene ambiguous. CDR3 length equals 12 residues. Trimming shortened V by 2 bases and J by 18 bases, and 14 bases separated the two germline ends. CDR1 is SNHLY, CDR2 FYNNEI, per germline. The CDR3 region has the DNA TGTGCCAGCAGTGAAATTGTTCGTTCTCGGACTTTC. It yields the protein CASSEIVRSRTF.

The chain employs TRBV6-2 or TRBV6-3 and TRBJ2-7; D is perhaps TRBD2 (6 bases). V was shortened by 3 bases and J by 2 bases, with 17 bases between the two germline ends. The CDR3 is 16 residues long. Germline V gene sequence: CDR1 MNHEY, CDR2 SVGEGT. CDR3 sequence reads: CASSYFVGLTTYEQYF. CDR3 sequence (DNA): TGTGCCAGCAGTTATTTTGTGGGACTTACGACCTACGAGCAGTACTTC.

V is TRBV7-2 and J is TRBJ2-7; 8 positions match TRBD1. J gave up 2 bases and V 4 bases, and 7 bases lay outside the gene matches. Germline-derived CDR1 and CDR2 are SGHTA and FQGNSA. The CDR3 covers 15 residues. In nucleotides, the CDR3 is TGTGCCAGCAGCTCCCAGGGGGCGTCGGCCTACGAGCAGTACTTC. Protein: CASSSQGASAYEQYF.